The rows below give T cell receptor beta chains drawn from one sample of a study of cytomegalovirus exposure and HLA in healthy donors. Produced via immunoSEQ multiplex PCR; TCRdb's table is partial and in-frame only. The sample holds 200,000 to 300,000 clones, around 91% seen once. Sequenced input: PBMCs. These receptors all come from a woman aged 30 to 39 in good health and CMV-seronegative. CDR3s leave out the opening cysteine and the closing phenylalanine or tryptophan.

j_gene	v_gene	CDR3aa
TRBJ2-3	TRBV2	ASWATATDTQY
TRBJ1-2	TRBV28	ASSLTQGAGYGYT
TRBJ2-5	TRBV9	ASSVAGLAGGETQY
TRBJ2-7	TRBV28	ASSPFPFETLHYEQY
TRBJ2-3	TRBV6-1	ASSEVGRATDTQY
TRBJ2-7	TRBV21-1	ASSKSSRAYYEQY
TRBJ2-7	TRBV7-9	ASSVDSGQDEQY
TRBJ2-7	TRBV11-2	ASSFARGGWSYEQY
TRBJ2-7	TRBV4-3	ASSQGLAGGVYEQY
TRBJ1-2	TRBV23-1	ASSPLRALNYGYT
TRBJ2-3	TRBV7-9	ASSLGLGDTQY
TRBJ2-2	TRBV6-6	ASSYPQGAGELF
TRBJ2-3	TRBV7-2	ASSFLRGDTQY
TRBJ2-2	TRBV7-6	ASSQTPRRNTGELF
TRBJ2-1	TRBV29-1	SVGKDRGQSNEQF
TRBJ1-1	TRBV5-4	ASSPGTGFGYTEAF
TRBJ2-2	TRBV9	ASSVAAMTNTGELF
TRBJ2-2	TRBV7-6	ASSLAELVGAGELF
TRBJ2-7	TRBV28	ASSPLRIEQY